A selection of T cell receptor beta chains follows, all from one sample in a study of cytomegalovirus exposure and HLA in healthy donors. TCRdb's table, derived via immunoSEQ multiplex PCR, lists solely in-frame clones and lacks some. Of 100,000 to 150,000 clones in the sample, roughly 71% were seen once. Sequencing was performed on PBMCs. All receptors derive from a woman in her 50s in good health and CMV-seropositive. Each CDR3 is given with its conserved first and last residue. A D gene is named only where the DNA matches it firmly. The size field is filled for only some rows; it gives once, few, many or a size class.

- - TRBJ1-6 TRBV6-5 TGTGCCAGCAGTTACTCGGTATCCCGCAGTTCACCCCTCCACTTT CASSYSVSRSSPLHF
- - TRBJ1-6 TRBV6-6 TGTGCCAGCAGTTACTCCCCGGGGAATAATTCACCCCTCCACTTT CASSYSPGNNSPLHF
few TRBD2 TRBJ2-3 TRBV4-2 TGTGCCAGCAGCCAAGATTTGCCTAGCGGGGGGAGGACAGATACGCAGTATTTT CASSQDLPSGGRTDTQYF
- - TRBJ2-5 TRBV27 TGTGCCAGCAGTCCCCTCATCGGGGGAGAGACCCAGTACTTC CASSPLIGGETQYF
- TRBD2 TRBJ2-1 TRBV2 TGTGCCGGCAGGGCACTAGCGGGACTATACAATGAGCAGTTCTTC CAGRALAGLYNEQFF
- - TRBJ2-1 TRBV9 TGTGCCAGCAGCGAGGGGACATGGCGGGATGAGCAGTTCTTC CASSEGTWRDEQFF
- - TRBJ1-1 TRBV2 TGTGCCAGCAAGGTGGGGGGGCTAAACACTGAAGCTTTCTTT CASKVGGLNTEAFF
- TRBD1 TRBJ2-7 TRBV6-1 TGTGCCAGCAGTGAATCTCTCTCGGGACAGGCCTACGAGCAGTACTTC CASSESLSGQAYEQYF
- TRBD1 TRBJ1-5 TRBV6-1 TGTGCCAGCAGTCGAGGGGGCCGCAATCAGCCCCAGCATTTT CASSRGGRNQPQHF
- TRBD2 TRBJ2-3 TRBV29-1 TGCAGCGTTGAACCACTAGCGGGGGCCGCAGATACGCAGTATTTT CSVEPLAGAADTQYF
few - TRBJ1-4 TRBV19 TGTGCCAGTAACGGGGACTCATTTAATGAAAAACTGTTTTTT CASNGDSFNEKLFF
- - TRBJ1-3 TRBV7-8 TGTGCCAGCAGCTTGACTGACCCCAACTCTGGAAACACCATATATTTT CASSLTDPNSGNTIYF
- TRBD1 TRBJ1-6 TRBV7-8 TGTGCCAGCAGCCTTCGACAGGGCAAGGATAATTCACCCCTCCACTTT CASSLRQGKDNSPLHF
- - TRBJ2-1 TRBV5-1 TGCGCCAGCAGCTTGGCGGTAGGGAGCTCCTACAATGAGCAGTTCTTC CASSLAVGSSYNEQFF
once TRBD1 TRBJ1-1 TRBV19 TGTGCCAGTAGTATCGGGACAGGCTCGAACACTGAAGCTTTCTTT CASSIGTGSNTEAFF
- - TRBJ2-1 TRBV7-2 TGTGCCAGCAGCTCCTACTTAGAAGAGCAGTTCTTC CASSSYLEEQFF
- - TRBJ1-1 TRBV27 TGTGCCAGCAGAGGGGGAGTGGAAGCTTTCTTT CASRGGVEAFF
- - TRBJ1-1 TRBV7-3 TGTGCCAGCAGCGAGGCTCTGAACACTGAAGCTTTCTTT CASSEALNTEAFF
- - TRBJ2-3 TRBV5-1 TGCGCCAGCAGCTCGCCACAGGAGACAGATACGCAGTATTTT CASSSPQETDTQYF
- TRBD1 TRBJ1-4 TRBV7-9 TGTGCCAGCAGCTCCGGGACAGGGGGCGAGTTCCCCCATGAAAAACTGTTTTTT CASSSGTGGEFPHEKLFF
- TRBD1 TRBJ2-1 TRBV9 TGTGCCAGCAGCGGGAGGGACAGGGGGTATGAGCAGTTCTTC CASSGRDRGYEQFF
- TRBD1 TRBJ2-7 TRBV19 TGTGCCAGTAGCCCCTCGGGACAGAGGGATTATCAACTCGAGCAGTACTTC CASSPSGQRDYQLEQYF
- - TRBJ2-7 TRBV7-6 TGTGCCAGCAGCTTAGGGGGGGACGGAACCTACGAGCAGTACTTC CASSLGGDGTYEQYF
- TRBD1 TRBJ1-5 TRBV5-8 TGTGCCAGCAGCGGGACAGGGCATCAGCCCCAGCATTTT CASSGTGHQPQHF
- TRBD2 TRBJ2-7 TRBV5-1 TGCGCCAGCAGCTTCGGGACTAGCTCCTACGAGCAGTACTTC CASSFGTSSYEQYF
- TRBD1 TRBJ1-6 TRBV5-6 TGTGCCAGCAGCTTCGGCCTGGTGGGACAGGGAGTTACTTCACCCCTCCACTTT CASSFGLVGQGVTSPLHF
- - TRBJ2-6 TRBV5-1 TGCGCCAGCAGCATGACCGGGAGCGGGGCCAACGTCCTGACTTTC CASSMTGSGANVLTF
medium-sized - TRBJ1-5 TRBV7-6 TGTGCCAGCAGCTTATCGGCAGGGATAAACGATCAGCCCCAGCATTTT CASSLSAGINDQPQHF